The rows below give T cell receptor delta chains drawn from one sample of a study of delta chains in infants with herpesvirus infections. TCRdb fed the RT-PCR reads into CATT to redo clone calling. The table records about 1,500 delta-chain clones, approximately 35% of them present only once. The sample in question was peripheral blood, obtained at time point 1 of longitudinal follow-up. All receptors derive from a human donor who was a Ugandan infant, either HIV-exposed or HIV-unexposed (not recorded which). Each CDR3 is given without its conserved first and last residue.

TRDV2	TRDJ1	ACDTGVGGYRYTDKLI
TRDV1	TRDJ1	ALGKGGSYTDKLI
TRDV2	TRDJ3	ACDTWGYWDTRQMF
TRAV38-2/DV8	TRDJ1	AYRSEPRKWGIHRYIDKLI
TRDV1	TRDJ1	ALGSYWGILNTDKLI
TRDV1	TRDJ1	ALGDHTTDKLI
TRDV1	TRDJ1	ALGDPSSVYWGSGYTDKLI
TRDV1	TRDJ1	ALGPRPVLVYTDKLI
TRDV2	TRDJ3	ACDKVLGDTSSWDTRQMF
TRDV1	TRDJ1	ALGELLLGDCDKLI